These 29 T cell receptor beta chains originate from one sample sequenced in a study of technical replicates of blood from a handful of donors. Clones were sequenced by immunoSEQ multiplex PCR, and TCRdb holds only the in-frame ones, with some missing. The sample yields roughly 79,000 clones, 91% seen once. The sequencing input was T cells isolated from PBMCs. The receptors were sampled from a human donor in good health. Some clones in this sample may be carry-over from other donors' samples.

The gene calls are TRBV6-5 and TRBJ1-1, with a possible D match to TRBD1 (5 bases). The V end lost 5 bases, the J end lost 11 bases, and 15 bases lay between the germline ends. The CDR3 totals 12 residues. In germline, CDR1 is MNHEY, CDR2 SVGAGI. In DNA form, the CDR3 reads TGTGCCAGCAGTGCCTGGGGGGACCAGGCTTTCTTT. It specifies CASSAWGDQAFF.

The chain links TRBV6-5 to TRBJ1-6; D ambiguous. V lost 6 bases and J 6 bases, leaving 12 bases between the germline ends. The CDR3 is 14 residues long. CDR1 is MNHEY, CDR2 SVGAGI, per germline. CDR3 region: CASRGGMFNSPLHF. CDR3 coding DNA: TGTGCCAGCAGGGGCGGGATGTTTAATTCACCCCTCCACTTT.

The chain uses TRBV9 and TRBJ2-5, with TRBD2 matching 9 bases. The V segment lost 0 bases and the J segment 1 base; nucleotides outside the gene matches: 4. CDR1 and CDR2 from the germline V gene are SGDLS and YYNGEE. This CDR3 spans 16 amino acids. CDR3 loop: CASSVGAGGPQETQYF. CDR3 nucleotides: TGTGCCAGCAGCGTAGGGGCGGGAGGGCCCCAAGAGACCCAGTACTTC.

The V call is TRBV11-1, the J call TRBJ1-2; perhaps TRBD1 as D (6 bases). Germline V gives CDR1 SGHAT, CDR2 FQDESV (reference sequence). The length of the CDR3 is 13 residues. V was clipped by 2 bases and J by 4 bases, with 8 bases between them. The CDR3 spells CASSLLGGYGYTF. CDR3 coding DNA: TGTGCCAGCAGCTTATTAGGGGGCTATGGCTACACCTTC.

The gene calls are TRBV6-5 and TRBJ2-7; 10 bases line up with TRBD2. The germline V gene has CDR1 MNHEY and CDR2 SVGAGI. Germline trimming cut 4 bases from V and 2 bases from J; bases unmatched to any gene: 5. The length of the CDR3 is 15 residues. CDR3 in amino acids: CASSSPSGGTYEQYF. Here the CDR3 DNA reads TGTGCCAGCAGTTCCCCTAGCGGGGGTACCTACGAGCAGTACTTC.

The gene calls are TRBV27 and TRBJ2-1; D gene unclear. V was cut by 1 base and J by 6 bases, with 7 bases left in between. Germline values: CDR1 MNHEY, CDR2 SMNVEV (reference sequence). The CDR3 length is 13 residues. CDR3 residues: CASSLFAGNEQFF. CDR3 coding DNA: TGTGCCAGCAGTTTATTCGCAGGCAATGAGCAGTTCTTC.

The V gene is TRBV30, the J gene TRBJ1-5; perhaps TRBD1 as D (5 bases). The germline CDR1 and CDR2 sequences are GTSNPN and SVGIG (reference sequence). Trimming left V 0 bases short and J 0 bases short, with 9 bases between. The CDR3 is made up of 15 amino acids. The CDR3 sequence is CAWSVGLYSNQPQHF. CDR3 bases: TGTGCCTGGAGTGTGGGGCTTTATAGCAATCAGCCCCAGCATTTT.

This clone was detected once. The J gene is TRBJ1-5, the V gene TRBV2; D is possibly TRBD1 (6 bases). The CDR3 is 12 residues long. CDR1 is SNHLY, CDR2 FYNNEI, per germline. The V and J ends lost 8 bases and 11 bases respectively, with 16 bases between them. The CDR3 DNA reads as TGTGCCAGCGGGGATTCACAGGGTACCCAGCATTTT. This sequence encodes CASGDSQGTQHF. The full variable domain, rest sourced from reference TRBV2 and TRBJ1-5, is EPEVTQTPSHQVTQMGQEVILRCVPISNHLYFYWYRQILGQKVEFLVSFYNNEISEKSEIFDDQFSVERPDGSNFTLKIRSTKLEDSAMYFCASGDSQGTQHFGDGTRLSIL.

The chain has TRBV14 and TRBJ2-1; D is perhaps TRBD1 (6 bases). The CDR3 is made up of 13 amino acids. Germline V lookup: CDR1 SGHDN, CDR2 FVKESK. The V gene lost 1 base and the J gene lost 10 bases, with 11 bases spanning the gap. The CDR3 sequence: CASSQVAGTEQFF. DNA for the CDR3: TGTGCCAGCAGCCAAGTGGCCGGGACAGAGCAGTTCTTC. Based on the CDR3 plus reference TRBV14 and TRBJ2-1, the full variable domain is EAGVTQFPSHSVIEKGQTVTLRCDPISGHDNLYWYRRVMGKEIKFLLHFVKESKQDESGMPNNRFLAERTGGTYSTLKVQPAELEDSGVYFCASSQVAGTEQFFGPGTRLTVL.

This clone was counted a single time. This sequence joins TRBV18 and TRBJ2-1, with 12 bases identical to TRBD2. The germline V gene has CDR1 KGHSH and CDR2 LQKENI. This CDR3 spans 17 amino acids. The J segment lost 8 bases and the V segment lost 3 bases, leaving 11 bases of the junction unmatched. The CDR3 DNA is TGTGCCAGCTCACCGTTTCGGACTAGCGGGACCGACCATGAGCAGTTCTTC. As protein: CASSPFRTSGTDHEQFF.

This chain joins TRBV29-1 and TRBJ2-7, with TRBD2 matching 8 bases. The CDR3 is 13 amino acids. Germline CDR1 is SQVTM and CDR2 is ANQGSEA. V trimming: 5 bases; J trimming: 6 bases; junction bases outside the gene matches: 9. The CDR3 DNA sequence: TGCAGCGTTCTACCCGGGGGGGGAGGCGAGCAGTACTTC. This sequence encodes CSVLPGGGGEQYF.

This chain uses TRBV6-4 with TRBJ1-1; 7 bases match TRBD1. Trimming cost V 3 bases and J 1 base; bases outside gene matches: 5. The CDR3 has 15 amino acids. Germline CDR1 is MRHNA and CDR2 is SNTAGT. CDR3 region: CASSERGQGNTEAFF. DNA for the CDR3: TGTGCCAGCAGTGAGAGGGGGCAGGGGAACACTGAAGCTTTCTTT.

The chain employs TRBV7-8 and TRBJ1-1; TRBD1 might be the D (5 bases). V gave up 5 bases and J gave up 5 bases, with 12 bases separating them. Per the germline V gene, CDR1 is SGHVS and CDR2 is FQNEAQ. The CDR3 length is 13 residues. The CDR3 here is CASSPRGGTEAFF. The CDR3 DNA reads as TGTGCCAGCAGCCCGCGGGGCGGGACTGAAGCTTTCTTT.

The V gene is TRBV11-2, the J gene TRBJ1-2; D is unclear. Trimming pared 0 bases from V and 1 base from J, leaving 21 bases between. The CDR3 totals 19 residues. CDR1 and CDR2 from the germline V gene are SGHAT and FQNNGV. The CDR3 DNA sequence: TGTGCCAGCAGCTTAGATGTGGGCCCGCGATCACCGATTAACTATGGCTACACCTTC. It specifies CASSLDVGPRSPINYGYTF.

The count of this clone is one. The V gene is TRBV11-2, the J gene TRBJ1-5; no clear D. CDR1 SGHAT and CDR2 FQNNGV come from the germline V gene. The CDR3 runs 14 residues. V dropped 7 bases and J dropped 5 bases, with 15 bases sitting between them. In DNA form, the CDR3 reads TGTGCCAGCAAAAGAGTAGACTCCGATCAGCCCCAGCATTTT. Protein sequence: CASKRVDSDQPQHF.

The gene calls are TRBV28 and TRBJ1-5; a weak D match, TRBD1 (5 bases). Germline V gene sequence: CDR1 MDHEN, CDR2 SYDVKM. Trimming removed 2 bases at V and 1 base at J, with 6 bases between. The CDR3 is 14 amino acids. The DNA for the CDR3 is TGTGCCAGCAGTTTAGGGGGGAGCAATCAGCCCCAGCATTTT. As protein: CASSLGGSNQPQHF.

This clone was recorded once. The gene calls are TRBV15 and TRBJ1-4, with D hard to call. The CDR3 consists of 13 residues. Germline CDR1 and CDR2: LNHNV and YYDKDF (reference sequence). Trimming took off 1 base at V and 7 bases at J, with 7 bases between the two ends. The CDR3 loop is CATSRGGGEKLFF. CDR3 nucleotide sequence: TGTGCCACCAGCAGAGGCGGTGGTGAAAAACTGTTTTTT.

A remark on this clone: One end of the junction varies from germline; a read error may be responsible. The CDR3 spells CASSYWGLSYEQYF. As DNA, the CDR3 is TGTGCCAGCAGCTACTGGGGACTAAGCTACGAGCAGTACTTC. The chain joins TRBV6-5 to TRBJ2-7; TRBD2 agrees at 7 bases. The CDR3 is 14 amino acids. Looked up from germline, CDR1 is MNHEY and CDR2 is SVGAGI.

Here the CDR3 reads CTSSQLAGGHDEQYF. The CDR3 coding sequence is TGCACCAGCAGCCAACTAGCGGGGGGGCACGACGAGCAGTACTTC. V usage is TRBV1 and J usage is TRBJ2-7; TRBD2, the table's D call, was not compared with the DNA. TRBV1 is flagged as a pseudogene. There are 15 residues in the CDR3.

The V call is TRBV28, the J call TRBJ1-2, with 11 bases that match TRBD1. This CDR3 is built from 15 residues. Looked up from germline, CDR1 is MDHEN and CDR2 is SYDVKM. V lost 6 bases and J lost 4; bases outside the gene matches: 7. CDR3 in amino acids: CASRRTGTGGYGYTF. CDR3 bases: TGTGCCAGCAGAAGAACCGGGACAGGGGGCTATGGCTACACCTTC.

V gene TRBV6-5 combines with J gene TRBJ2-7; TRBD2 is a possible D gene (7 bases). Trimming took 8 bases from V and 5 from J, leaving 16 bases between them. CDR1 is MNHEY and CDR2 is SVGAGI in the germline V gene. The CDR3 is made up of 13 amino acids. CDR3 region: CASRAGAGDEQYF. The CDR3 bases are TGTGCCAGCCGCGCGGGGGCGGGAGACGAGCAGTACTTC.

The chain uses TRBV14 and TRBJ2-2; TRBD1 aligns across 8 bases. CDR1 and CDR2 from the germline V gene are SGHDN and FVKESK. CDR3 length equals 14 residues. V was pared by 4 bases and J by 6 bases, with 4 bases of the junction left unmatched. Written as DNA, the CDR3 is TGTGCCAGCAGCCTCCTACAGGGGGCCGGGGAGCTGTTTTTT. Protein product: CASSLLQGAGELFF.

The rearrangement links TRBV27 to TRBJ1-2; 7 positions match TRBD1. V dropped 5 bases and J dropped 0; count of bases not matched to a gene: 6. This CDR3 has 15 residues. Germline-derived CDR1 and CDR2 are MNHEY and SMNVEV (reference sequence). CDR3 DNA: TGTGCCAGCAGTCCGACCGGGACAGCTAACTATGGCTACACCTTC. Its protein product is CASSPTGTANYGYTF.

The chain combines TRBV19 with TRBJ1-1; D remains ambiguous. Germline assignment: CDR1 LNHDA and CDR2 SQIVND (reference sequence). The CDR3 is made up of 13 amino acids. The V and J ends lost 3 bases and 1 base respectively, with 6 bases between them. CDR3 residues: CASSIVENTEAFF. The CDR3 DNA is TGTGCCAGTAGTATTGTAGAGAACACTGAAGCTTTCTTT.

Only one count was recorded for this clone. The chain uses TRBV6-1 and TRBJ1-1; possible D gene TRBD1, 5 bases. Looked up from germline, CDR1 is MNHNS and CDR2 is SASEGT. This CDR3 is 15 amino acids long. Trimming stripped 0 bases from V and 6 bases from J, with 14 bases between. The CDR3 spells CASSEAGGVGAEAFF. The CDR3 coding sequence is TGTGCCAGCAGTGAAGCGGGAGGGGTAGGGGCTGAAGCTTTCTTT.

The chain combines TRBV10-2 with TRBJ2-5; the match to TRBD2 covers 9 bases. The V gene end was trimmed by 3 bases and the J gene end by 4 bases; junction bases not matched to a gene: 9. Per the germline V gene, CDR1 is WSHSY and CDR2 is SAAADI. This CDR3 comprises 16 residues. The CDR3 region is CASSDPSGKGVETQYF. The CDR3 DNA sequence: TGCGCCAGCAGTGACCCTAGCGGGAAAGGGGTAGAGACCCAGTACTTC.

The CDR3 is CATSSARGMNTEAFF. CDR3 DNA sequence: TGTGCCACCAGCAGTGCCAGGGGGATGAACACTGAAGCTTTCTTT. This chain joins TRBV15 and TRBJ1-1; 7 nucleotides line up with TRBD1. The J segment lost 0 bases and the V segment lost 3 bases, leaving 4 bases of the junction unmatched. Germline V CDR1 and CDR2: LNHNV, YYDKDF (reference sequence). The CDR3 is 15 residues long.

The rearrangement links TRBV7-9 to TRBJ1-6; 9 positions match TRBD1. Germline loops: CDR1 SEHNR, CDR2 FQNEAQ (reference sequence). The CDR3 loop spans 18 amino acids. V trimming: 3 bases; J trimming: 0 bases; junction bases outside the gene matches: 6. The CDR3 coding sequence is TGTGCCAGCAGCTTGCCGTCGACAGGGGGCTCCTATAATTCACCCCTCCACTTT. As protein: CASSLPSTGGSYNSPLHF.

The count of this clone is one. The rearrangement joins TRBV6-5 to TRBJ2-3; 7 positions match TRBD2. CDR1 and CDR2 (germline): MNHEY, SVGAGI. CDR3 length equals 16 residues. With V trimmed by 0 bases and J by 0 bases, 3 bases remained unmatched. CDR3 sequence: CASSYSASGSTDTQYF. The DNA of the CDR3 is TGTGCCAGCAGTTACTCGGCTAGCGGTAGCACAGATACGCAGTATTTT.